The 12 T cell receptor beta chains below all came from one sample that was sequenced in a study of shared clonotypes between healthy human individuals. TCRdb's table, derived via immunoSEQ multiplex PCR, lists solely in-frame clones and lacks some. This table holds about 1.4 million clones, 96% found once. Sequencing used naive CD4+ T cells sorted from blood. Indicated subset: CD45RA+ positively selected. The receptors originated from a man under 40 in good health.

CDR3 in amino acids: CASSGQGQNYGYTF. The DNA of the CDR3 is TGTGCCAGCAGTGGACAGGGCCAGAACTATGGCTACACCTTC. This chain uses TRBV28 with TRBJ1-2; 8 bases agree with TRBD1. Per germline, CDR1 MDHEN and CDR2 SYDVKM. The CDR3 length is 14 residues. Trimming cost V 5 bases and J 2 bases; bases outside gene matches: 4.

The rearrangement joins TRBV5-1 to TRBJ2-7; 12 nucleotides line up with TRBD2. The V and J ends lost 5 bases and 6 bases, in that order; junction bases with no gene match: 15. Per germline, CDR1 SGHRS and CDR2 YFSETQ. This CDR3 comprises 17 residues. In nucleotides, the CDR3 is TGCGCCAGCAGGCCACTCGTGACTAGCGGGAGAGGGGCCGAGCAGTACTTC. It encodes CASRPLVTSGRGAEQYF.

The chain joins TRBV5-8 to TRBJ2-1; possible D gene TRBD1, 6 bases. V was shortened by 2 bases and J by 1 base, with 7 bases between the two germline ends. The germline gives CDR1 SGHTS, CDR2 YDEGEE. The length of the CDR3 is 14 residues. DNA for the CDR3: TGTGCCAGCAGCTTCGGACAGTCCTACAATGAGCAGTTCTTC. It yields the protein CASSFGQSYNEQFF.

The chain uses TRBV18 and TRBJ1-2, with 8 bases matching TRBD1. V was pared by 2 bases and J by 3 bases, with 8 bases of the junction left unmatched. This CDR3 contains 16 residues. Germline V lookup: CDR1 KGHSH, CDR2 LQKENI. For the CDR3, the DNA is TGTGCCAGCTCACCATTGACAGGGGAATCGTACTATGGCTACACCTTC. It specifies CASSPLTGESYYGYTF.

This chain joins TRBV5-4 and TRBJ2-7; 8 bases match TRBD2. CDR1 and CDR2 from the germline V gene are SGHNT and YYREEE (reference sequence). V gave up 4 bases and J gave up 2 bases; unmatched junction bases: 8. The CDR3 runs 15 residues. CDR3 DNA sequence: TGTGCCAGCAGCCCCCTCAGCGGGAGTCCCTACGAGCAGTACTTC. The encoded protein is CASSPLSGSPYEQYF.

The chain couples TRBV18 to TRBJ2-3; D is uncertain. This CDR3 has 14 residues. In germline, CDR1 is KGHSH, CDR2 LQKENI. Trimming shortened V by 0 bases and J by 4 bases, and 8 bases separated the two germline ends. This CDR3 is CASSPPRFPDTQYF. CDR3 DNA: TGTGCCAGCTCACCACCGAGGTTCCCAGATACGCAGTATTTT.

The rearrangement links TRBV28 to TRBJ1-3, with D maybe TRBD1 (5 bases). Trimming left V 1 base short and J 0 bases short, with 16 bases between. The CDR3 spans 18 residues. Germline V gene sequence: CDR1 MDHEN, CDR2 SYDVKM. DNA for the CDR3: TGTGCCAGCAGTTTATTAGGGACCGGACCAGACTCTGGAAACACCATATATTTT. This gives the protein CASSLLGTGPDSGNTIYF.

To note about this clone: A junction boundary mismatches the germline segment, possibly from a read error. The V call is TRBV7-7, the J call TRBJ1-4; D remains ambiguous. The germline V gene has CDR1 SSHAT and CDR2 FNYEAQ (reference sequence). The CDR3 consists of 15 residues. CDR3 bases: TGTGCTAGCAGCCCGGGCATGAACCCCAATGAAAAACTGTTTTTT. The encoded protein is CASSPGMNPNEKLFF.

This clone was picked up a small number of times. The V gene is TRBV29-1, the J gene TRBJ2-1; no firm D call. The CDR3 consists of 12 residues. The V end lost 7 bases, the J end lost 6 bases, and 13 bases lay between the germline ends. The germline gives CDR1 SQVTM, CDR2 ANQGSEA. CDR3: CSGGGLGNEQFF. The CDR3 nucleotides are TGCAGCGGAGGCGGCCTCGGCAATGAGCAGTTCTTC.

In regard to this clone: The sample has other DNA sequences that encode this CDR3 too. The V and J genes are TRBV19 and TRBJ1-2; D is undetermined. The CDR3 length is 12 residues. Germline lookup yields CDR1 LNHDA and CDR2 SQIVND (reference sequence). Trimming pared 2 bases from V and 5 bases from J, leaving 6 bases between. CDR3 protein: CASSIKGYGYTF. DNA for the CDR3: TGTGCCAGTAGTATAAAAGGGTATGGCTACACCTTC.

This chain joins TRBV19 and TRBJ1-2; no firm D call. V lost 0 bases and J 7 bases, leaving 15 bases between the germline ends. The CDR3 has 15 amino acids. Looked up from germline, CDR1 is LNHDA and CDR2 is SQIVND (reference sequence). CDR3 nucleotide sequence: TGTGCCAGTAGTATAGACGTCAGGAGGGTTGGTGGCTACACCTTC. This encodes CASSIDVRRVGGYTF. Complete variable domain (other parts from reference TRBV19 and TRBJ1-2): DGGITQSPKYLFRKEGQNVTLSCEQNLNHDAMYWYRQDPGQGLRLIYYSQIVNDFQKGDIAEGYSVSREKKESFPLTVTSAQKNPTAFYLCASSIDVRRVGGYTFGSGTRLTVV.

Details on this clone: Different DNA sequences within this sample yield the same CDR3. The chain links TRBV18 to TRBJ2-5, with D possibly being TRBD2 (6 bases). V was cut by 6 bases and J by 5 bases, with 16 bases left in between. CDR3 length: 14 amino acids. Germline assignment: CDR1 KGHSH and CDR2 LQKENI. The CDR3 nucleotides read TGTGCCAGCTCTCCCTCGGGACTCAGGGAGACCCAGTACTTC. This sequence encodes CASSPSGLRETQYF.